The clone carrying this T cell receptor (beta chain) was seen a handful of times. This record belongs to a study of cytomegalovirus exposure and HLA in healthy donors. Primers: 60 Vbeta forward and 13 Jbeta reverse. The data were produced by immunoSEQ multiplex PCR, yet TCRdb's version contains in-frame clones alone and is incomplete. The data show about 97,000 clones, 76% seen once. The ends lost 6 bases at V and 2 bases at J; junction bases unmatched: 3. The CDR3 covers 13 residues. Germline V gene data show CDR1 as MNHNS and CDR2 as SASEGT. The receptor comes from a man aged 35 to 55 in good health and CMV-seronegative. The gene calls are TRBV6-1 and TRBJ2-7; 8 positions match TRBD2. Source material: PBMCs. CDR3: CASRRAGAYEQYF. The CDR3 DNA is TGTGCCAGCAGGAGAGCGGGGGCCTACGAGCAGTACTTC.